This T cell receptor beta chain was identified during a study of shared clonotypes between healthy human individuals. Germline values: CDR1 MGHRA, CDR2 YSYEKL. CDR3 length equals 16 residues. V shed 2 bases and J 3 bases; nucleotides not matched to a gene: 9. The data were produced by immunoSEQ multiplex PCR, yet TCRdb's version contains in-frame clones alone and is incomplete. The repertoire holds fewer than 850,000 clones, about 92% seen once, with more than 30% in the top ten. The origin of this receptor is a man aged 18-30 years in good health. Some clones in this sample may be carry-over from other donors' samples. Source material: memory CD8+ T cells from PBMCs. Described subset: CD45RO+ cells pooled with CCR7-negative TemRA cells. V is TRBV4-1 and J is TRBJ2-5, with 7 bases aligning to TRBD1. The CDR3 sequence: CASSQNHAGGEETQYF. For the CDR3, the DNA is TGCGCCAGCAGCCAAAACCACGCAGGGGGAGAAGAGACCCAGTACTTC.